The 4 T cell receptor beta chains presented below share a single source sample, sequenced in a study of T-cell memory formation after mild COVID-19 (TCRdb year 2021). The library was obtained by 5' RACE. The instrument was an Illumina NovaSeq 6000. The raw public data were reprocessed by TCRdb itself: fastp quality trimming at Q25, MiXCR clonotype calling, in-frame beta chains only. Each CDR3 protein appears once, grouped with its most common genes and DNA. The sample data list a few hundred thousand distinct CDR3 sequences, and approximately 24% of these were observed just once. About 10% of the sample belongs to the ten largest clones. The sample was PBMCs or a T cell subset sorted from them (not recorded which). Receptors originate from an adult woman who had mild COVID-19 (a few samples of this study predate the infection). The sample titles of this study are shuffled in the database, so cell type and time point are left out; the donor was told from shared clones.

This clonotype was seen repeatedly, ten times or more. The chain joins TRBV20-1 to TRBJ2-7; 8 bases align to TRBD2. J gave up 7 bases and V 0 bases, and 8 bases lay outside the gene matches. Germline V gene lookup returns CDR1 DFQATT and CDR2 SNEGSKA (reference sequence). CDR3 length: 14 residues. CDR3 sequence: CSARDTGGPGEQYF. CDR3 sequence (DNA): TGCAGTGCTAGAGATACGGGGGGGCCGGGAGAGCAGTACTTC.

The chain recombines TRBV3-1 with TRBJ2-5; no definite D call. The CDR3 runs to 14 residues. The V gene lost 0 bases and the J gene lost 5 bases, with 10 bases spanning the gap. Per germline, CDR1 LGHDT and CDR2 YNNKEL (reference sequence). The CDR3 sequence is CASSQEYLWETQYF. CDR3 sequence (DNA): TGTGCCAGCAGCCAAGAATATTTATGGGAGACCCAGTACTTC.

This clonotype has only a few counts. The chain has TRBV20-1 and TRBJ2-1; D remains ambiguous. The V end lost 1 base, the J end lost 7 bases, and 5 bases lay between the germline ends. The CDR3 is 11 amino acids. The germline CDR1 and CDR2 sequences are DFQATT and SNEGSKA (reference sequence). CDR3 residues: CSARGSNEQFF. The CDR3 coding sequence is TGCAGTGCTAGAGGCTCGAATGAGCAGTTCTTC.

The genes are TRBV12-3 or TRBV12-4 and TRBJ2-3, with D tentatively TRBD1 (6 bases). V was pared by 7 bases and J by 8 bases, with 13 bases between. This CDR3 region has 12 residues. CDR3 protein: CASNRKGGTQYF. The DNA for the CDR3 is TGTGCCAGCAACCGCAAAGGGGGTACGCAGTATTTT.